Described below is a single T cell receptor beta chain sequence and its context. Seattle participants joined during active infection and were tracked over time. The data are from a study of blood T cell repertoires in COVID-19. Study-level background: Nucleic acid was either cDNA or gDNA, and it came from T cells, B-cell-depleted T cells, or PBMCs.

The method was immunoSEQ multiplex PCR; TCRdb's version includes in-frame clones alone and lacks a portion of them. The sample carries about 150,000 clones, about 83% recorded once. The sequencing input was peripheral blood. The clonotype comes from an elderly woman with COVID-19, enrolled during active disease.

The CDR3 bases are TGTGCCAGCAGTCTCGACTACTACAATGAGCAGTTCTTC. The encoded protein is CASSLDYYNEQFF. The chain joins TRBV28 to TRBJ2-1; a weak D match, TRBD2 (5 bases). Between the trimmed V and J ends, which lost 5 bases and 3 bases, there was a span of 8 bases. The CDR3 covers 13 residues. Germline CDR1 is MDHEN and CDR2 is SYDVKM.